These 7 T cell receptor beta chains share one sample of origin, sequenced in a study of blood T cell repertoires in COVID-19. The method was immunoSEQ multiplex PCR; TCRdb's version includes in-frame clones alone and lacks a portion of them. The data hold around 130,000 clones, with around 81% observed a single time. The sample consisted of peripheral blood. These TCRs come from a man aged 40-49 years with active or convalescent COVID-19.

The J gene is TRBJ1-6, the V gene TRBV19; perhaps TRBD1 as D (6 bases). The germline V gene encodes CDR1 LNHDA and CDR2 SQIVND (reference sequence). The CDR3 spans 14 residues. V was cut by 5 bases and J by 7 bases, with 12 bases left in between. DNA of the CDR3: TGTGCCAGTAGTGCGACAGGATTCAATTCACCCCTCCACTTT. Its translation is CASSATGFNSPLHF.

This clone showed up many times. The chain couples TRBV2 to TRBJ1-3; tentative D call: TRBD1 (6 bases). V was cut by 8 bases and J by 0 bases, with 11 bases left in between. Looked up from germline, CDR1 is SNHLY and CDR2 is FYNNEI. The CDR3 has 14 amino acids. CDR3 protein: CASDLQGSGNTIYF. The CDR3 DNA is TGTGCCAGCGACCTACAGGGCTCTGGAAACACCATATATTTT.

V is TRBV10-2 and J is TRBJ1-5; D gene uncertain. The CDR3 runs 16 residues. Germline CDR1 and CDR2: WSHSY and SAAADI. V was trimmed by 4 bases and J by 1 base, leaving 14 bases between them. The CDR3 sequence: CASSGMQRGSNQPQHF. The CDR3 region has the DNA TGCGCCAGCAGTGGAATGCAGCGGGGAAGCAATCAGCCCCAGCATTTT.

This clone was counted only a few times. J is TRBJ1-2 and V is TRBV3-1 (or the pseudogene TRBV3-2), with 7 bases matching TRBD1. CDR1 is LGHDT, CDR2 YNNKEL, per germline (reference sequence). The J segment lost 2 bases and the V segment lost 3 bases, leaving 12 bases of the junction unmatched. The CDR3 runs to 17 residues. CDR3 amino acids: CASSHNSAGTANYGYTF. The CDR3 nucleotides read TGTGCCAGCAGCCACAATTCCGCCGGGACAGCAAACTATGGCTACACCTTC.

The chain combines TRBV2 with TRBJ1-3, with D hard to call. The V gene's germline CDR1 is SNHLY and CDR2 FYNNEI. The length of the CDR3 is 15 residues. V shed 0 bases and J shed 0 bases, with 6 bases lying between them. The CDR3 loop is CASSEATGSGNTIYF. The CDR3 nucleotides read TGTGCCAGCAGTGAAGCGACGGGCTCTGGAAACACCATATATTTT.

This CDR3 reads CSALVGGEAFF. The CDR3 nucleotides read TGCAGCGCCCTAGTTGGAGGTGAAGCTTTCTTT. The chain recombines TRBV29-1 with TRBJ1-1; D uncertain. The CDR3 has 11 amino acids. V lost 7 bases and J 7 bases, leaving 13 bases between the germline ends. Germline V CDR1 and CDR2: SQVTM, ANQGSEA.

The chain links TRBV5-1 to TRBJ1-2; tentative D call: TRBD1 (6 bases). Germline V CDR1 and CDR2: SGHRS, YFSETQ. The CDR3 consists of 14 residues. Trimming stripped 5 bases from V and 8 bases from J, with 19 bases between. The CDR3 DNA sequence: TGCGCCAGCAGTTTCCAGGGGATTACGGAGGGCTACACCTTC. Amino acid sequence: CASSFQGITEGYTF.